These 27 T cell receptor beta chains came from one sample sequenced in a study of shared clonotypes between healthy human individuals. Assay: immunoSEQ multiplex PCR; the TCRdb copy retains only in-frame clones and omits some. The repertoire holds approximately 2,000,000 clones, about 94% seen once, with over 1.5% in the top ten. Terminally differentiated effector memory CD45RA+ cells were excluded by CCR7 positive selection of CD45RO-negative cells. Sequenced input: naive CD8+ T cells from PBMCs. These receptors all come from a man between 18 and 35 years old in good health. Some clones in this sample may be carry-over from other donors' samples.

V and J are TRBV9 and TRBJ2-7; the match to TRBD1 covers 7 bases. The V segment lost 0 bases and the J segment 2 bases; nucleotides outside the gene matches: 5. The CDR3 has 15 amino acids. Germline V gene data show CDR1 as SGDLS and CDR2 as YYNGEE. In DNA form, the CDR3 reads TGTGCCAGCAGCGTAGGGGGACAGAATACCTACGAGCAGTACTTC. Protein sequence: CASSVGGQNTYEQYF.

The chain uses TRBV2 and TRBJ1-2; no definite D call. The CDR3 runs 13 residues. The germline gives CDR1 SNHLY, CDR2 FYNNEI. The germline V and J ends were trimmed by 1 base and 3 bases, with 6 bases remaining between them. The CDR3 DNA follows: TGTGCCAGCAGTGAAGTTCGGGACTATGGCTACACCTTC. It encodes CASSEVRDYGYTF.

The chain employs TRBV13 and TRBJ2-1; D unresolved. Trimming shortened V by 0 bases and J by 4 bases, and 10 bases separated the two germline ends. CDR1 and CDR2 (germline): PRHDT, FYEKMQ (reference sequence). The CDR3 is 15 amino acids. The CDR3 loop reads CASSLGRTNYNEQFF. The CDR3 DNA reads as TGTGCCAGCAGCTTAGGGCGAACTAATTACAATGAGCAGTTCTTC.

As regards this clone: The sample has other DNA sequences that encode this CDR3 too. The chain is built from TRBV19 and TRBJ2-1; 7 bases agree with TRBD1. Germline V gene sequence: CDR1 LNHDA, CDR2 SQIVND (reference sequence). V dropped 7 bases and J dropped 2; count of bases not matched to a gene: 5. This CDR3 is 14 amino acids long. The CDR3 loop is CASNAGTAYNEQFF. CDR3 sequence (DNA): TGTGCCAGTAATGCCGGGACAGCCTACAATGAGCAGTTCTTC.

J is TRBJ1-2 and V is TRBV16, with TRBD1 matching over 7 bases. The germline gives CDR1 KGHSY, CDR2 FQNENV. The CDR3 covers 14 residues. The trim removed 4 bases at V and 6 bases at J, leaving 8 bases unmatched. The CDR3 region has the DNA TGTGCCAGCAGCCCCGCTGACAGGGTCCATGGCTACACCTTC. Translation: CASSPADRVHGYTF.

V and J are TRBV28 and TRBJ1-5, with D maybe TRBD1 (5 bases). V was trimmed by 7 bases and J by 1 base, leaving 11 bases between them. This CDR3 contains 14 residues. From germline, CDR1 is MDHEN and CDR2 SYDVKM. The CDR3 DNA follows: TGTGCCAGCATCCCGGGACCCAGCAATCAGCCCCAGCATTTT. It codes for CASIPGPSNQPQHF.

The chain has TRBV6-5 and TRBJ2-7, with 9 bases fitting TRBD1. The germline V gene has CDR1 MNHEY and CDR2 SVGAGI. Germline trimming cut 7 bases from V and 6 bases from J; bases unmatched to any gene: 10. The CDR3 is made up of 14 amino acids. CDR3 in amino acids: CASTSGTGRTEQYF. For the CDR3, the DNA is TGTGCCAGCACTTCCGGGACAGGGAGGACCGAGCAGTACTTC.

The CDR3 loop reads CASSNPPLAGGYTF. CDR3 DNA sequence: TGTGCCAGCAGCAACCCCCCGCTAGCAGGTGGCTACACCTTC. The chain recombines TRBV7-9 with TRBJ1-2, with no clear D. Per the germline V gene, CDR1 is SEHNR and CDR2 is FQNEAQ (reference sequence). V was cut by 5 bases and J by 7 bases, with 17 bases left in between. This CDR3 is built from 14 residues.

The V and J genes are TRBV19 and TRBJ2-7, with D possibly matching TRBD2 (6 bases). The ends were cut back, 3 bases at V and 3 bases at J, with 12 bases in the middle. Germline lookup yields CDR1 LNHDA and CDR2 SQIVND (reference sequence). This CDR3 region has 14 residues. The CDR3 nucleotides are TGTGCCAGTAGTATCGGGGTGGGACTCTACGAGCAGTACTTC. Protein product: CASSIGVGLYEQYF.

V gene TRBV7-6 combines with J gene TRBJ1-1; D unresolved. This CDR3 has 15 amino acids. The ends were cut back, 0 bases at V and 1 base at J, with 9 bases in the middle. Germline CDR1 and CDR2: SGHVS and FNYEAQ. CDR3 coding DNA: TGTGCCAGCAGCTTAGCGAACGGCCCGAACACTGAAGCTTTCTTT. This encodes CASSLANGPNTEAFF.

The V gene is TRBV2, the J gene TRBJ1-1, with 9 nucleotides matching TRBD1. V gave up 10 bases and J gave up 1 base; unmatched junction bases: 4. Germline V gives CDR1 SNHLY, CDR2 FYNNEI. The CDR3 is 13 residues long. Here the CDR3 DNA reads TGTGCCACCCGGGACAGGGAGAACACTGAAGCTTTCTTT. It codes for CATRDRENTEAFF.

This chain connects TRBV29-1 to TRBJ2-3, with D uncertain. The V end lost 3 bases, the J end lost 2 bases, and 9 bases lay between the germline ends. Germline V gene lookup returns CDR1 SQVTM and CDR2 ANQGSEA. This CDR3 has 13 residues. The CDR3: CSVDGLYTDTQYF. The CDR3 region has the DNA TGCAGCGTTGACGGGCTCTACACAGATACGCAGTATTTT.

This clone was seen a single time. The rearrangement joins TRBV7-9 to TRBJ2-2; D uncertain. V dropped 5 bases and J dropped 7 bases, with 8 bases sitting between them. The CDR3 totals 12 residues. Germline CDR1 and CDR2: SEHNR and FQNEAQ (reference sequence). Here the CDR3 reads CASSQASGELFF. The CDR3 region has the DNA TGTGCCAGCAGCCAGGCAAGCGGGGAGCTGTTTTTT.

Here the CDR3 reads CATSSVTYNEQFF. For the CDR3, the DNA is TGTGCCACCAGCAGCGTCACGTACAATGAGCAGTTCTTC. The J gene is TRBJ2-1, the V gene TRBV15; D is unresolved. The CDR3 loop spans 13 amino acids. Germline V lookup: CDR1 LNHNV, CDR2 YYDKDF (reference sequence). Trimming took 3 bases from V and 4 from J, leaving 7 bases between them.

V gene TRBV4-1 combines with J gene TRBJ2-7; 13 bases fit TRBD2. The CDR3 has 16 residues. The junction had 6 bases not matched to a gene; V was cut back by 1 base and J by 6 bases. CDR1 and CDR2 (germline): MGHRA, YSYEKL. CDR3 sequence reads: CASSQGQGLAGIEQYF. CDR3 nucleotides: TGCGCCAGCAGCCAAGGACAGGGACTAGCGGGAATCGAGCAGTACTTC.

The V gene is TRBV28, the J gene TRBJ1-4; perhaps TRBD1 as D (5 bases). This CDR3 is 16 amino acids long. Germline-derived CDR1 and CDR2 are MDHEN and SYDVKM. V lost 5 bases and J lost 3, with 16 bases in between. CDR3 DNA sequence: TGTGCCAGCAGTCCCGCCCTGGGGGGGGCTAATGAAAAACTGTTTTTT. Translating it yields CASSPALGGANEKLFF.

The chain has TRBV29-1 and TRBJ2-1; TRBD2 aligns across 10 bases. Germline loops: CDR1 SQVTM, CDR2 ANQGSEA. This CDR3 has 16 residues. V trimming: 4 bases; J trimming: 4 bases; junction bases outside the gene matches: 10. In nucleotides, the CDR3 is TGCAGCGTTGGACCCGTAGCGGGAGGTGGGTACAATGAGCAGTTCTTC. Protein sequence: CSVGPVAGGGYNEQFF.

The chain couples TRBV4-2 to TRBJ1-1, with TRBD1 identical over 8 bases. CDR1 is LGHNA and CDR2 is YNFKEQ in the germline V gene. The CDR3 is 16 amino acids. Trimming at V came to 4 bases and at J to 2 bases, leaving 9 bases not matched to a gene. DNA of the CDR3: TGTGCCAGCAGCCCAATGACAGGGGCCCTAAACACTGAAGCTTTCTTT. Translating gives CASSPMTGALNTEAFF.

This clone has only one observation. The rearrangement joins TRBV7-8 to TRBJ2-1, with D possibly being TRBD1 or TRBD2 (6 bases each). From germline, CDR1 is SGHVS and CDR2 FQNEAQ. The V end was cut by 2 bases, the J end by 10 bases, with 24 bases between. This CDR3 has 17 residues. CDR3 residues: CASSLRAGHLPFGEQFF. The DNA of the CDR3 is TGTGCCAGCAGCTTAAGGGCGGGACACCTTCCTTTTGGGGAGCAGTTCTTC.

This rearrangement joins TRBV9 to TRBJ2-3, with a tentative D call TRBD2 (5 bases). There are 18 residues in the CDR3. CDR1 and CDR2 from the germline V gene are SGDLS and YYNGEE. Deletions cut 2 bases from V and 6 bases from J, with 25 bases between. The DNA for the CDR3 is TGTGCCAGCAGCGTCGCCGTAGAAGGACTCTCCTATCGGGATACGCAGTATTTT. Translated: CASSVAVEGLSYRDTQYF.

The chain uses TRBV5-1 and TRBJ1-1, with TRBD1 matching over 7 bases. Unmatched junction bases numbered 4, after V lost 4 bases and J lost 4 bases. The CDR3 has 13 amino acids. From germline, CDR1 is SGHRS and CDR2 YFSETQ. The CDR3 spells CASSLTGLTEAFF. As DNA, the CDR3 is TGCGCCAGCAGCCTGACAGGGCTCACTGAAGCTTTCTTT.

The rearrangement uses TRBV5-1 and TRBJ1-1; 8 positions match TRBD1. The CDR3 consists of 17 residues. The V segment lost 3 bases and the J segment 1 base; nucleotides outside the gene matches: 11. Germline V gives CDR1 SGHRS, CDR2 YFSETQ. The DNA of the CDR3 is TGCGCCAGCAGCTCTCGACAGGGGCGATCGGAGAACACTGAAGCTTTCTTT. This gives the protein CASSSRQGRSENTEAFF.

The chain is built from TRBV28 and TRBJ2-3; D perhaps matches TRBD1 (6 bases). This CDR3 is 18 amino acids long. Germline V gene lookup returns CDR1 MDHEN and CDR2 SYDVKM. The ends were cut back, 4 bases at V and 0 bases at J, with 20 bases in the middle. DNA of the CDR3: TGTGCCAGCAGTTATGGACAGCAACTGAAACCTAGCACAGATACGCAGTATTTT. Translating it yields CASSYGQQLKPSTDTQYF.

V usage is TRBV2 and J usage is TRBJ2-1; tentative D call: TRBD2 (5 bases). CDR1 is SNHLY and CDR2 is FYNNEI in the germline V gene. V lost 6 bases and J lost 9, with 18 bases in between. This CDR3 is built from 14 residues. CDR3 in amino acids: CASSAGWVNSEQFF. CDR3 coding DNA: TGTGCCAGCAGCGCGGGCTGGGTAAACAGTGAGCAGTTCTTC.

The chain combines TRBV28 with TRBJ2-1; tentatively, D is TRBD1 or TRBD2 (5 bases each). The CDR3 totals 13 residues. Germline V gene data show CDR1 as MDHEN and CDR2 as SYDVKM. The V end lost 2 bases, the J end lost 10 bases, and 12 bases lay between the germline ends. This chain's CDR3 is CASSLLGALEQFF. CDR3 bases: TGTGCCAGCAGTTTACTCGGGGCATTGGAGCAGTTCTTC.

In DNA form, the CDR3 reads TGTGCCAGCAGCTCTCGGGGGAGCTCCTACGAGCAGTACTTC. Its translation is CASSSRGSSYEQYF. The chain is built from TRBV21-1 and TRBJ2-7; the D call of TRBD2 is as the table states it, not checked on the DNA. TRBV21-1 is a pseudogene locus. The CDR3 runs to 14 residues.

The chain joins TRBV25-1 to TRBJ1-5; maybe TRBD1 (5 bases). V lost 3 bases to trimming and J lost 1 base, with 16 bases between them. The germline V gene has CDR1 MGHDK and CDR2 SYGVNS. This CDR3 spans 17 amino acids. The CDR3 sequence: CASSEGEPQGSNQPQHF. Written as DNA, the CDR3 is TGTGCCAGCAGTGAGGGGGAACCACAAGGGAGCAATCAGCCCCAGCATTTT.